These 17 T cell receptor beta chains were sequenced from one sample in a study of post-analysis software for immune sequencing data. Study findings and constraints: About five TRBV segments occurring more often in patients than controls included TRBV5-6, TRBV5-1 and TRBV20-1.

No antigen is known for these receptors. Unique molecular identifiers tagged the TCR beta cDNA libraries. TCRdb itself ran the PCR reads through MiXCR, one entry per CDR3 protein. The table shows about half a million distinct CDR3 sequences, with approximately 34% occurring only once. Sequences were obtained from blood. The receptors derive from a girl under 18 with multiple sclerosis.

This sequence joins TRBV5-6 and TRBJ2-6; D remains unclear. Germline CDR1 and CDR2: SGHDT and YYEEEE. The CDR3 covers 16 residues. Deletions cut 5 bases from V and 2 bases from J, with 14 bases between. The CDR3 DNA reads TGTGCCAGCAGGCTGGTAGGGCAGGCTGGGGCCAACGTCCTGACTTTC. This sequence encodes CASRLVGQAGANVLTF.

This clonotype has more than one count but fewer than ten. The rearrangement links TRBV6-1 to TRBJ2-1; D is perhaps TRBD1 (6 bases). Germline values: CDR1 MNHNS, CDR2 SASEGT. The CDR3 has 16 residues. The V end was cut by 1 base, the J end by 9 bases, with 19 bases between. The CDR3 protein is CASSEVQGRGLGEQFF. The CDR3 DNA sequence: TGTGCCAGCAGTGAAGTGCAGGGCAGGGGTCTTGGTGAGCAGTTCTTC.

The J gene is TRBJ2-5, the V gene TRBV7-9; 9 nucleotides align to TRBD1. The CDR3 has 15 amino acids. With 3 bases clipped from V and 5 bases from J, the junction kept 7 bases outside the gene matches. Germline values: CDR1 SEHNR, CDR2 FQNEAQ (reference sequence). CDR3: CASSLGQGQEETQYF. The DNA for the CDR3 is TGTGCCAGCAGCTTGGGACAGGGCCAGGAGGAGACCCAGTACTTC.

This clonotype was recorded a few times. The rearrangement links TRBV12-3 or TRBV12-4 to TRBJ1-2; D may be TRBD1 (6 bases). The CDR3 loop spans 13 amino acids. The V end was cut by 5 bases, the J end by 2 bases, with 9 bases between. This CDR3 reads CASSGTLNYGYTF. The CDR3, as DNA: TGTGCCAGCAGTGGGACATTGAACTATGGCTACACCTTC.

V gene TRBV15 combines with J gene TRBJ1-2; the D gene is possibly TRBD1 (6 bases). The V end was cut by 2 bases, the J end by 8 bases, with 15 bases between. Germline V gene sequence: CDR1 LNHNV, CDR2 YYDKDF (reference sequence). This CDR3 contains 14 residues. CDR3: CATSRPLGGLGYTF. CDR3 bases: TGTGCCACCAGCAGACCCCTGGGGGGCCTAGGCTACACCTTC.

This clonotype has only a few counts. This sequence joins TRBV4-1 and TRBJ2-5, with 7 bases that match TRBD2. Germline values: CDR1 MGHRA, CDR2 YSYEKL. The V segment lost 0 bases and the J segment 3 bases; nucleotides outside the gene matches: 13. The length of the CDR3 is 18 residues. The CDR3 bases are TGCGCCAGCAGCCAAGATCAATGGGGCGGGGGTTCTGAAGAGACCCAGTACTTC. Amino acid sequence: CASSQDQWGGGSEETQYF.

This chain joins TRBV12-3 or TRBV12-4 and TRBJ1-2, with D unresolved. The CDR3 spans 15 residues. Trimming stripped 5 bases from V and 4 bases from J, with 17 bases between. The CDR3 DNA follows: TGTGCCAGCAGTCCAGGATTGGCAAGGTGCTATGGCTACACCTTC. It specifies CASSPGLARCYGYTF.

In this sample, this clonotype turned up a few times. The genes are TRBV7-2 and TRBJ1-1; 9 nucleotides agree with TRBD1. V was pared by 6 bases and J by 6 bases, with 11 bases of the junction left unmatched. The CDR3 sequence is 15 residues long. CDR1 SGHTA and CDR2 FQGNSA come from the germline V gene. DNA for the CDR3: TGTGCCAGCAGTGCCGAACAACAGGGGGCCCCTGAAGCTTTCTTT. This translates into CASSAEQQGAPEAFF.

This chain uses TRBV29-1 with TRBJ1-1; 8 nucleotides match TRBD1. There are 13 residues in the CDR3. J lost 5 bases, V lost 6 bases, and 8 bases had no gene match. Germline V lookup: CDR1 SQVTM, CDR2 ANQGSEA. CDR3: CSVFDRGGTEAFF. The CDR3 nucleotides are TGCAGCGTCTTCGACAGGGGAGGTACTGAAGCTTTCTTT.

The CDR3 region is CASSGDRFGQPQHF. CDR3 DNA: TGTGCCAGCAGTGGGGACAGATTCGGACAGCCCCAGCATTTT. This sequence joins TRBV6-1 and TRBJ1-5, with 7 bases that match TRBD1. CDR3 size: 14 residues. CDR1 and CDR2 from the germline V gene are MNHNS and SASEGT. With 4 bases clipped from V and 7 bases from J, the junction kept 7 bases outside the gene matches.

This clonotype was picked up one time. V usage is TRBV11-2 and J usage is TRBJ1-1, with D unresolved. Germline CDR1 SGHAT, CDR2 FQNNGV. The CDR3 loop spans 14 amino acids. V lost 5 bases to trimming and J lost 4 bases, with 14 bases between them. The CDR3 region has the DNA TGTGCCAGCAGCCGTAACTCGGACGGCACTGAAGCTTTCTTT. Encoded protein: CASSRNSDGTEAFF.

There are a few counts of this clonotype. This rearrangement joins TRBV4-1 to TRBJ2-7; 12 nucleotides agree with TRBD2. The CDR3 totals 17 residues. Germline CDR1 MGHRA, CDR2 YSYEKL. V shed 2 bases, J shed 4 bases, and the junction held 9 bases outside the gene matches. CDR3 loop: CASSQPRGGLAGYEQYF. In DNA, the CDR3 is TGCGCCAGCAGCCAACCTAGGGGAGGACTAGCGGGGTACGAGCAGTACTTC.

As regards this clonotype: The conserved final phenylalanine or tryptophan is absent from the CDR3, which likely points to a read error. Because the CDR3's place on the DNA is in doubt, the DNA is left out and the CDR3 is given as listed by TCRdb. This chain connects TRBV12-3 or TRBV12-4 to TRBJ2-3. Both ends counted, the CDR3 spans 14 residues. The CDR3 sequence: CASSPTVTTDTQYS.

The gene calls are TRBV5-1 and TRBJ2-3; D perhaps matches TRBD2 (5 bases). Trimming shortened V by 3 bases and J by 7 bases, and 12 bases separated the two germline ends. This CDR3 has 13 residues. Germline lookup yields CDR1 SGHRS and CDR2 YFSETQ. CDR3 sequence reads: CASSSTEGNTQYF. The CDR3 nucleotides are TGCGCCAGCAGCTCGACCGAGGGAAATACGCAGTATTTT. The variable domain in full, with the rest retrieved from reference TRBV5-1 and TRBJ2-3, is KAGVTQTPRYLIKTRGQQVTLSCSPISGHRSVSWYQQTPGQGLQFLFEYFSETQRNKGNFPGRFSGRQFSNSRSEMNVSTLELGDSALYLCASSSTEGNTQYFGPGTRLTVL.

The J gene is TRBJ2-7, the V gene TRBV11-2; 7 bases map to TRBD2. Trimming took 4 bases from V and 3 from J; bases not matched to a gene: 6. The germline V gene has CDR1 SGHAT and CDR2 FQNNGV. The CDR3 has 14 residues. The CDR3, as DNA: TGTGCCAGCAGCTCGTATCGCGGGGGCTACGAGCAGTACTTC. It yields the protein CASSSYRGGYEQYF.

As to this clonotype: One end of the junction varies from germline; a read error may be responsible. The chain links TRBV10-2 to TRBJ2-3; D may be TRBD2 (6 bases). The V gene's germline CDR1 is WSHSY and CDR2 SAAADI. The CDR3 runs to 15 residues. The CDR3 nucleotides read TGCGCCGGCAGTGAGTCGGGAGACCCCACAGATACGCAGTATTTT. The encoded protein is CAGSESGDPTDTQYF.

This clonotype has a handful of counts. The chain recombines TRBV4-1 with TRBJ2-7; D is possibly TRBD1 (5 bases). From germline, CDR1 is MGHRA and CDR2 YSYEKL. Trimming took off 0 bases at V and 5 bases at J, with 11 bases between the two ends. The CDR3 spans 14 residues. The CDR3 nucleotides read TGCGCCAGCAGCCAAGATTTGGGGCTAGACGAGCAGTACTTC. This sequence encodes CASSQDLGLDEQYF.